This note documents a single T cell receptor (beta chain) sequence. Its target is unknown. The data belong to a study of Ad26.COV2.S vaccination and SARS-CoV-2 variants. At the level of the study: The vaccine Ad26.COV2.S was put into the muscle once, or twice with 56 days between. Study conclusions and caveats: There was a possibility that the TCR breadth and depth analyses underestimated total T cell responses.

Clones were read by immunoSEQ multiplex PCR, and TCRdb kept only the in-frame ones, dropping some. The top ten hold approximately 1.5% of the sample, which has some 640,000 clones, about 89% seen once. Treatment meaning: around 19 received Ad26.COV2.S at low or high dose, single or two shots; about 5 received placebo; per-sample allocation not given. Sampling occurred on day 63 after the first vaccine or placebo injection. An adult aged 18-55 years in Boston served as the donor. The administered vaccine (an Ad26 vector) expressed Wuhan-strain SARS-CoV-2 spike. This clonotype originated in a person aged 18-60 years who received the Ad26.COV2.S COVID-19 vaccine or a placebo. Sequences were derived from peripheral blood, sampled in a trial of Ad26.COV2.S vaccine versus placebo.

This CDR3 is CASSLSGRLATSYNEQFF. The CDR3 DNA follows: TGTGCCAGCAGTTTATCGGGGAGACTAGCGACCTCCTACAATGAGCAGTTCTTC. This chain uses TRBV27 with TRBJ2-1, with 8 bases fitting TRBD2. The CDR3 contains 18 residues. Germline loops: CDR1 MNHEY, CDR2 SMNVEV (reference sequence). With V trimmed by 0 bases and J by 0 bases, 7 bases remained unmatched.